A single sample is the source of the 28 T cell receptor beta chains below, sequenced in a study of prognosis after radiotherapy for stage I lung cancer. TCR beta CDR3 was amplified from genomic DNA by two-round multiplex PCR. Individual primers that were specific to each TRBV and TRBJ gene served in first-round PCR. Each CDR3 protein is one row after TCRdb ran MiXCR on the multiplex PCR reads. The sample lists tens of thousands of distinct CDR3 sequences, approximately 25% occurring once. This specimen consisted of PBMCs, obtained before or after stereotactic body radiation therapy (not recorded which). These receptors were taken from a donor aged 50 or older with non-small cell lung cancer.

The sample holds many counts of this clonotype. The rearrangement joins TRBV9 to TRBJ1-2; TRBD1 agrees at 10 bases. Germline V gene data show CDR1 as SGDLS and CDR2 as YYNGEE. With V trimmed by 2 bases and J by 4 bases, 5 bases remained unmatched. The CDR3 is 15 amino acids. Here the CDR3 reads CASSVGTGVGYGYTF. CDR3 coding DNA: TGTGCCAGCAGCGTCGGGACAGGGGTTGGCTATGGCTACACCTTC.

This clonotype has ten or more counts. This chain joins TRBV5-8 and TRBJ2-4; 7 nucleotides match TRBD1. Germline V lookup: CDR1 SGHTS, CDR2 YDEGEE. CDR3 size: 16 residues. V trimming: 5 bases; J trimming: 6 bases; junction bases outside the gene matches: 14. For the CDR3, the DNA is TGTGCCAGCAGTTATGGACCCGAGGCAGGGGGAAACATTCAGTACTTC. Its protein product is CASSYGPEAGGNIQYF. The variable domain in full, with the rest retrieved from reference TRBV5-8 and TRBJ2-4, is EAGVTQSPTHLIKTRGQQATLRCSPISGHTSVYWYQQALGLGLQFLLWYDEGEERNRGNFPPRFSGRQFPNYSSELNVNALELEDSALYLCASSYGPEAGGNIQYFGAGTRLSVL.

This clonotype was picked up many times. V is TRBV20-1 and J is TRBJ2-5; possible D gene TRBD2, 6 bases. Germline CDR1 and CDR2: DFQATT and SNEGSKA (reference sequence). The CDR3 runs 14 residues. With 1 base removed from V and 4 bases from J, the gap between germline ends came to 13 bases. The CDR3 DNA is TGCAGTGCTAGAGGCGGGACCACCACAGAGACCCAGTACTTC. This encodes CSARGGTTTETQYF.

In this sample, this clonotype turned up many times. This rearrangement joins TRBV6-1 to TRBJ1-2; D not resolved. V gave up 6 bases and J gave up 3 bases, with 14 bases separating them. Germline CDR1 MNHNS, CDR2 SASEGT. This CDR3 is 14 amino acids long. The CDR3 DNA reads TGTGCCAGCAGACCCACGTCGGGTTACTATGGCTACACCTTC. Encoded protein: CASRPTSGYYGYTF.

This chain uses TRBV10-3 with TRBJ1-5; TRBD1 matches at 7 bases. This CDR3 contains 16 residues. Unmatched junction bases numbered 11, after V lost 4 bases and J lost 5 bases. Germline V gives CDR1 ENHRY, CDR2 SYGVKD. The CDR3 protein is CAISVQGGAFYQPQHF. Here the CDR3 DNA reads TGTGCCATCAGTGTTCAGGGGGGAGCCTTCTATCAGCCCCAGCATTTT.

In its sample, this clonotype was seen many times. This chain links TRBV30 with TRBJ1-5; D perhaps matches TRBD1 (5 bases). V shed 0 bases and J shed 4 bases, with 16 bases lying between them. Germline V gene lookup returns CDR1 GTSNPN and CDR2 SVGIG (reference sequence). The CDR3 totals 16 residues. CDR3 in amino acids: CAWSVKSFGGNQPQHF. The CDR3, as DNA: TGTGCCTGGAGTGTAAAGTCGTTCGGGGGAAATCAGCCCCAGCATTTT.

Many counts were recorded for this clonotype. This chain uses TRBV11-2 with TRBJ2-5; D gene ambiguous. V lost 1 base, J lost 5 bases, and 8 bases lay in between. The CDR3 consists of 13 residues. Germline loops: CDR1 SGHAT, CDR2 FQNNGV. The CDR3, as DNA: TGTGCCAGCAGCTTAGTTTACGGGGAGACCCAGTACTTC. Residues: CASSLVYGETQYF.

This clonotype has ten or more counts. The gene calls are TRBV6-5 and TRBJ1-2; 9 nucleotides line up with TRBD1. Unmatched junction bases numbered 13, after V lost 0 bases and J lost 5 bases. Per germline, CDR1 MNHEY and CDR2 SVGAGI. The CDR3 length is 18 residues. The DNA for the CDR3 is TGTGCCAGCAGTTACTCGAAAGGAAGGACAGGGGCTTCGTATGGCTACACCTTC. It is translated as CASSYSKGRTGASYGYTF.

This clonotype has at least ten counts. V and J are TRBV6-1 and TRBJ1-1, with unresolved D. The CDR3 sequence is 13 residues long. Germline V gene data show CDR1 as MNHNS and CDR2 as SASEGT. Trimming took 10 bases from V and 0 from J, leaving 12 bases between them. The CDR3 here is CATRTGLNTEAFF. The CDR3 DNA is TGTGCCACCCGGACCGGCTTGAACACTGAAGCTTTCTTT.

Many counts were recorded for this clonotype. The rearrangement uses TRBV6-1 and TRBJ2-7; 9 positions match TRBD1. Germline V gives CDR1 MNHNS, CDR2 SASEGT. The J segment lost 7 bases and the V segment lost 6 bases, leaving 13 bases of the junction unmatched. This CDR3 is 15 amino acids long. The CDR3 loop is CASSLSGTGSWEQYF. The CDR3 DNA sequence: TGTGCCAGCAGCTTATCCGGGACAGGGAGTTGGGAGCAGTACTTC.

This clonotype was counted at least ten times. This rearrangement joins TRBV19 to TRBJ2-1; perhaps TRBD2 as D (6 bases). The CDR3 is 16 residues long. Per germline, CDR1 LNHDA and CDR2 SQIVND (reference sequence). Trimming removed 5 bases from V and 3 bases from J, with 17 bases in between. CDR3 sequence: CASSFLANGGYNEQFF. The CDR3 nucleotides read TGTGCCAGTAGTTTCCTAGCGAATGGGGGCTACAATGAGCAGTTCTTC.

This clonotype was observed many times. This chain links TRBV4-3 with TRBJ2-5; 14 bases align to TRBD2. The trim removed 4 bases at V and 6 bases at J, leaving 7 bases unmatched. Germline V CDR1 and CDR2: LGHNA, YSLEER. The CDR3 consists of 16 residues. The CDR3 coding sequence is TGCGCCAGCAGCCCACGACTAGCGGGGGGGCCACAGACCCAGTACTTC. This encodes CASSPRLAGGPQTQYF.

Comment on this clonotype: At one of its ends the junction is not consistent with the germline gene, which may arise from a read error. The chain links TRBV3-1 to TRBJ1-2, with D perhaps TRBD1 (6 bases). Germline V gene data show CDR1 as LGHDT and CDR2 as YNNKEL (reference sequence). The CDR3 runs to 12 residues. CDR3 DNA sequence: TGTGCCAGCAGCCACCTTGGTGGGGGCTACTCCTTC. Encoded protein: CASSHLGGGYSF.

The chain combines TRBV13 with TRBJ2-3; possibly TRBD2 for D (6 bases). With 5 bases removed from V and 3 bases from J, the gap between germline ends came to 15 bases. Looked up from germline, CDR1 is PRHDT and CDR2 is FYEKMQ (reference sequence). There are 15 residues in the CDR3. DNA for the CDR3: TGTGCCAGCAGCCTGCGTTTGGGGGGAACAGATACGCAGTATTTT. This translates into CASSLRLGGTDTQYF.

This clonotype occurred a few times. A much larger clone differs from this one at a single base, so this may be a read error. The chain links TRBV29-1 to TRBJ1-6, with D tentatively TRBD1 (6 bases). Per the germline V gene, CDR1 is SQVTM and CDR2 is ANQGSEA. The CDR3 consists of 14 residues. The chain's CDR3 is CSVRDNSYNSHLHF. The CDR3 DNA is TGCAGTGTTCGGGACAACTCCTATAATTCACACCTCCACTTT.

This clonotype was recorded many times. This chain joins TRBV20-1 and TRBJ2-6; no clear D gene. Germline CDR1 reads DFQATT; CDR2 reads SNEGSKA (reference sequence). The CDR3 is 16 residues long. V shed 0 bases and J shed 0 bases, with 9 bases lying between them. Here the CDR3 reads CSARDSGPSGANVLTF. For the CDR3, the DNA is TGCAGTGCTAGAGATTCTGGCCCCTCTGGGGCCAACGTCCTGACTTTC.

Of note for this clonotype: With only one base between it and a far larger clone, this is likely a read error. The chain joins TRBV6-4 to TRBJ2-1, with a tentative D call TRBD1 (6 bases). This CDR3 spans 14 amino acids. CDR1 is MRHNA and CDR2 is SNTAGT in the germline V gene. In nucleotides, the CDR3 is TGTACCAGCAGTGAACAACAGGGCTACAATGAGCAGTTCTTC. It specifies CTSSEQQGYNEQFF.

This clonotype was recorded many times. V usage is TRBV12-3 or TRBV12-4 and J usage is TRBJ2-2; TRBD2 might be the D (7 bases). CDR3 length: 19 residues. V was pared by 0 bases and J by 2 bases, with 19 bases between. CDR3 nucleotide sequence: TGTGCCAGCAGTTTAGCGCGAGGGGGGGGAACAGGTAACACCGGGGAGCTGTTTTTT. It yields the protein CASSLARGGGTGNTGELFF.

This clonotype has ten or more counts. This chain's CDR3 is CRGGGDRDETQYF. The CDR3 coding sequence is TGCAGGGGGGGAGGGGACAGGGACGAGACCCAGTACTTC. The V and J genes are TRBV20-1 and TRBJ2-5; TRBD1 aligns across 9 bases. From germline, CDR1 is DFQATT and CDR2 SNEGSKA (reference sequence). The CDR3 totals 13 residues.

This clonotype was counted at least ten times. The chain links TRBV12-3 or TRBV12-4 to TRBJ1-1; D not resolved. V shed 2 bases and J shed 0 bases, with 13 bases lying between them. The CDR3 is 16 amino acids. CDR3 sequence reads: CASSLWRGSLNTEAFF. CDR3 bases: TGTGCCAGCAGTTTATGGCGGGGTTCCCTGAACACTGAAGCTTTCTTT.

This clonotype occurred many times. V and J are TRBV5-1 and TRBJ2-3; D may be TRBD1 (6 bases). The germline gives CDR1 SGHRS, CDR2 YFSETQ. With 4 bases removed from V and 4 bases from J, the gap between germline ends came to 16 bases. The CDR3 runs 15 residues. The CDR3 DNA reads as TGCGCCAGCAGCCTGGACAGTAAACGGGCAGATACGCAGTATTTT. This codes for CASSLDSKRADTQYF.

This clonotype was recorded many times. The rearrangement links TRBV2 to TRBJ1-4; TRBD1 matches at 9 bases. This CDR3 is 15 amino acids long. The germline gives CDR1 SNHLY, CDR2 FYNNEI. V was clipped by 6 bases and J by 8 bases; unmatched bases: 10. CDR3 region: CASRVQGARGEKLFF. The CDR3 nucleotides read TGTGCCAGCAGGGTACAGGGGGCGCGTGGGGAAAAACTGTTTTTT.

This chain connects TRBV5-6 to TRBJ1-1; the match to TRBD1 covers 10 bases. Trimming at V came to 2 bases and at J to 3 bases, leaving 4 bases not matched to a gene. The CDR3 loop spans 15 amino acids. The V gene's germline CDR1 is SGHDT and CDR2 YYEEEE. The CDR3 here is CASSFGQGVHTEAFF. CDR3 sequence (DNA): TGTGCCAGCAGCTTTGGACAGGGGGTCCACACTGAAGCTTTCTTT.

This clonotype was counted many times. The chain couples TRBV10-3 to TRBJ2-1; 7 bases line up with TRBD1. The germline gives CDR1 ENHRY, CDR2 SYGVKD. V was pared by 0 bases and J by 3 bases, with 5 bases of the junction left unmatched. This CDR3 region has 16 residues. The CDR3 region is CAISESWGTDYNEQFF. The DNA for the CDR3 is TGTGCCATCAGTGAGTCGTGGGGGACAGACTACAATGAGCAGTTCTTC.

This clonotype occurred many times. CDR3 DNA sequence: TGTGCCAGCAGCTTAGCTTTACAGGGACCGGCTGGCTACACCTTC. This encodes CASSLALQGPAGYTF. The chain combines TRBV7-8 with TRBJ1-2; D is possibly TRBD1 (6 bases). Trimming left V 0 bases short and J 7 bases short, with 15 bases between. Germline CDR1 and CDR2: SGHVS and FQNEAQ. There are 15 residues in the CDR3.

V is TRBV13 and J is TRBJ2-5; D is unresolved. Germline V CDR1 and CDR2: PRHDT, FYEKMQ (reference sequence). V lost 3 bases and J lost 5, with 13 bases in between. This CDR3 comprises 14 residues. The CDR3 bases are TGTGCCAGCAGCTTTCGGACGGTGAGGGAGACCCAGTACTTC. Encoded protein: CASSFRTVRETQYF.

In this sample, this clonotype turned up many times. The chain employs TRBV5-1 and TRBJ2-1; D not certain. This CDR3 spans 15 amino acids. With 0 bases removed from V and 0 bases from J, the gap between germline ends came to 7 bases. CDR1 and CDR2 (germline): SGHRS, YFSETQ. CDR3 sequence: CASSLGQGSYNEQFF. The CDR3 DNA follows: TGCGCCAGCAGCTTGGGACAAGGCTCCTACAATGAGCAGTTCTTC.

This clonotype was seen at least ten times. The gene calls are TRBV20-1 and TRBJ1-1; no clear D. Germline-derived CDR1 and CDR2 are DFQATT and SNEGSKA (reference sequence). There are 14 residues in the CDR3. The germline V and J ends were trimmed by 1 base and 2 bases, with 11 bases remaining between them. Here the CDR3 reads CSARGQTTNTEAFF. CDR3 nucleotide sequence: TGCAGTGCTAGAGGTCAGACAACTAACACTGAAGCTTTCTTT.